Below, 9 T cell receptor beta chains from the same sample are listed, as sequenced in a study of T-cell memory formation after mild COVID-19. TCRdb re-derived calls from the 5' RACE reads in MiXCR, one entry per CDR3 protein. The sample carries some 200,000 distinct CDR3 sequences, more than 8% recorded once. Sequencing used PBMCs or a T cell subset sorted from them (not recorded which). Every receptor here comes from a man aged 18 to 30 who had mild COVID-19 (a few samples of this study predate the infection). Cell type and time point are not known.

There are a few counts of this clonotype. J is TRBJ2-3 and V is TRBV20-1, with 14 bases identical to TRBD2. The germline V gene encodes CDR1 DFQATT and CDR2 SNEGSKA (reference sequence). The CDR3 loop spans 15 amino acids. V shed 0 bases and J 4 bases; nucleotides not matched to a gene: 0. The chain's CDR3 is CSAREGLAGADTQYF. The DNA for the CDR3 is TGCAGTGCTAGAGAGGGACTAGCGGGGGCAGATACGCAGTATTTT.

The rearrangement joins TRBV7-2 to TRBJ1-6; the D gene is possibly TRBD1 (6 bases). This CDR3 comprises 19 residues. V lost 2 bases to trimming and J lost 0 bases, with 17 bases between them. The germline CDR1 and CDR2 sequences are SGHTA and FQGNSA. This chain's CDR3 is CASSLRGFSGSSYNSPLHF. As DNA, the CDR3 is TGTGCCAGCAGCTTAAGGGGGTTTTCAGGGAGCTCCTATAATTCACCCCTCCACTTT.

This clonotype was recorded a few times. The gene calls are TRBV5-1 and TRBJ1-1; the D is unclear. The CDR3 has 14 amino acids. V dropped 0 bases and J dropped 0 bases, with 6 bases sitting between them. CDR1 is SGHRS and CDR2 is YFSETQ in the germline V gene. CDR3 protein: CASSLDRVNTEAFF. Here the CDR3 DNA reads TGCGCCAGCAGCTTGGACAGAGTGAACACTGAAGCTTTCTTT.

This chain connects TRBV7-8 to TRBJ1-4; maybe TRBD1 (5 bases). CDR1 is SGHVS, CDR2 FQNEAQ, per germline. The ends were cut back, 1 base at V and 10 bases at J, with 16 bases in the middle. The CDR3 loop spans 15 amino acids. The CDR3 is CASSLVRVSGTKLFF. Written as DNA, the CDR3 is TGTGCCAGCAGCTTAGTGAGGGTCTCAGGGACAAAACTGTTTTTT.

In this sample, this clonotype turned up many times. The chain employs TRBV5-1 and TRBJ2-7; D might be TRBD1 or TRBD2, each matching 5 bases. The V gene lost 6 bases and the J gene lost 1 base, with 14 bases spanning the gap. Germline-derived CDR1 and CDR2 are SGHRS and YFSETQ. This CDR3 comprises 14 residues. CDR3 nucleotide sequence: TGCGCCAGCATCCCCGGGACGGAGTCCTACGAGCAGTACGTC. It codes for CASIPGTESYEQYV.

The table lists this clonotype with a few counts. This chain uses TRBV4-2 with TRBJ2-4, with a possible D match to TRBD2 (6 bases). Between the trimmed V and J ends, which lost 4 bases and 3 bases, there was a span of 16 bases. CDR1 is LGHNA and CDR2 is YNFKEQ in the germline V gene. The CDR3 is 16 amino acids. This CDR3 is CASSLRAGTYKNIQYF. CDR3 in DNA: TGTGCCAGCAGCCTAAGGGCGGGGACCTACAAAAACATTCAGTACTTC.

The CDR3 nucleotides read TGTGCCACCCGCGCGGCTAGCGGGGGAGATACGCAGTATTTT. It is translated as CATRAASGGDTQYF. This chain connects TRBV2 to TRBJ2-3; 10 bases agree with TRBD2. Trimming cost V 10 bases and J 5 bases; bases outside gene matches: 9. The CDR3 sequence is 14 residues long. The germline V gene encodes CDR1 SNHLY and CDR2 FYNNEI.

The chain has TRBV20-1 and TRBJ2-2; D may match TRBD1 or TRBD2 (5 bases each). The germline CDR1 and CDR2 sequences are DFQATT and SNEGSKA (reference sequence). Deletions cut 6 bases from V and 5 bases from J, with 10 bases between. This CDR3 comprises 12 residues. The CDR3 DNA reads TGCAGTGCGATCTGGGGGACCGGGGAGCTGTTTTTT. Its protein product is CSAIWGTGELFF.

The rearrangement links TRBV7-2 to TRBJ2-1; 13 nucleotides agree with TRBD2. Germline CDR1 is SGHTA and CDR2 is FQGNSA. This CDR3 is built from 15 residues. Germline trimming cut 3 bases from V and 6 bases from J; bases unmatched to any gene: 2. CDR3 loop: CASSFRLAGGNEQFF. The CDR3 DNA reads as TGTGCCAGCAGCTTCCGACTAGCGGGGGGCAATGAGCAGTTCTTC.